This passage covers 28 T cell receptor beta chains from one sample sequenced in a study of graft-versus-host responses after intestinal transplantation. Sequencing was performed with immunoSEQ multiplex PCR; in TCRdb, only in-frame clones are kept and a portion is missing. Of about 91,000 clones listed, approximately 90% are singletons. Antigens for these TCRs are unknown. Sequencing was performed on unstimulated CD4+ T cells sorted from spleen or lymph node cells, taken before transplant. The receptors derive from a human donor who was the organ donor for an intestinal transplant.

On this clone itself: Sequence at one end of the junction differs from germline and may be a read error. Additional DNA sequences in this sample encode the identical CDR3. This chain joins TRBV9 and TRBJ2-1; 10 positions agree with TRBD2. The germline V gene encodes CDR1 SGDLS and CDR2 YYNGEE. The CDR3 contains 17 residues. The chain's CDR3 is CASSVALPAGGPNEQFF. The DNA for the CDR3 is TGTGCCAGCAGCGTAGCACTCCCAGCGGGAGGGCCCAATGAGCAATTCTTC.

The chain couples TRBV5-6 to TRBJ2-5, with D perhaps matching TRBD1 (5 bases). TRBJ2-7 explains the end of the DNA better; the J call may be wrong. Germline CDR1 and CDR2: SGHDT and YYEEEE. The CDR3 is 13 amino acids. Here the CDR3 reads CASRYFQGNEQYF. CDR3 coding DNA: TGTGCCAGCAGATACTTCCAGGGTAACGAGCAGTACTTC.

V and J are TRBV7-6 and TRBJ1-4; D is unclear. Between the trimmed V and J ends, which lost 3 bases and 7 bases, there was a span of 9 bases. CDR3 size: 13 residues. Germline loops: CDR1 SGHVS, CDR2 FNYEAQ. CDR3 bases: TGTGCCAGCAGCTTGTCAGTATCTGAAAAACTGTTTTTT. The encoded protein is CASSLSVSEKLFF.

In DNA, the CDR3 is TGCGCCAGCAGCCAAGAGGGAGCACGAACTAGCACAGATACGCAGTATTTT. This codes for CASSQEGARTSTDTQYF. The rearrangement links TRBV4-1 to TRBJ2-3; maybe TRBD2 (5 bases). Germline CDR1 reads MGHRA; CDR2 reads YSYEKL. V was shortened by 0 bases and J by 0 bases, with 13 bases between the two germline ends. The CDR3 sequence is 17 residues long.

To note about this clone: The sample holds other DNA sequences that translate to the same CDR3. This sequence joins TRBV15 and TRBJ1-3; D not certain. The CDR3 is 14 amino acids. CDR1 LNHNV and CDR2 YYDKDF come from the germline V gene (reference sequence). The ends were cut back, 0 bases at V and 0 bases at J, with 3 bases in the middle. The CDR3 DNA sequence: TGTGCCACCAGCAGAGACAGCTCTGGAAACACCATATATTTT. It is translated as CATSRDSSGNTIYF.

The V and J genes are TRBV5-1 and TRBJ2-3; TRBD2 matches at 12 bases. The germline gives CDR1 SGHRS, CDR2 YFSETQ. V lost 0 bases and J lost 10; bases outside the gene matches: 0. The CDR3 contains 13 residues. CDR3 sequence: CASSLGLAGAQYF. CDR3 coding DNA: TGCGCCAGCAGCTTGGGACTAGCGGGAGCGCAGTATTTT. Full variable domain (outside the CDR3, taken from reference TRBV5-1 and TRBJ2-3): KAGVTQTPRYLIKTRGQQVTLSCSPISGHRSVSWYQQTPGQGLQFLFEYFSETQRNKGNFPGRFSGRQFSNSRSEMNVSTLELGDSALYLCASSLGLAGAQYFGPGTRLTVL.

The rearrangement joins TRBV18 to TRBJ2-1; 11 nucleotides align to TRBD1. The CDR3 sequence is 18 residues long. Trimming removed 3 bases from V and 5 bases from J; junction bases left unmatched: 12. Looked up from germline, CDR1 is KGHSH and CDR2 is LQKENI. Written as DNA, the CDR3 is TGTGCCAGCTCACCTGGACAGGGGGCTACGAAAAACAACAATGAGCAGTTCTTC. This translates into CASSPGQGATKNNNEQFF.

This chain links TRBV19 with TRBJ2-1, with TRBD2 matching 11 bases. Germline V lookup: CDR1 LNHDA, CDR2 SQIVND (reference sequence). Trimming removed 4 bases from V and 5 bases from J; junction bases left unmatched: 4. The CDR3 extends over 15 amino acids. The CDR3: CASSTTSGGHNEQFF. The CDR3 DNA reads as TGTGCCAGTAGTACCACTAGCGGGGGCCACAATGAGCAGTTCTTC.

This chain connects TRBV5-6 to TRBJ2-2; D possibly corresponds to TRBD2 (5 bases). The CDR3 spans 15 residues. Germline V gene data show CDR1 as SGHDT and CDR2 as YYEEEE. Deletions cut 4 bases from V and 6 bases from J, with 16 bases between. CDR3 nucleotide sequence: TGTGCCAGCAGCCCTCGGACTCGGTTATCCGGGGAGCTGTTTTTT. It codes for CASSPRTRLSGELFF.

The chain links TRBV11-2 to TRBJ2-7, with TRBD2 matching 7 bases. V shed 2 bases and J 3 bases; nucleotides not matched to a gene: 10. The CDR3 is 16 residues long. Germline V CDR1 and CDR2: SGHAT, FQNNGV. As DNA, the CDR3 is TGTGCCAGCAGCTTATTCGGGCTAGCGGTCTTCTACGAGCAGTACTTC. Residues: CASSLFGLAVFYEQYF.

The chain joins TRBV6-5 to TRBJ1-3; tentatively, D is TRBD1 (6 bases). Germline lookup yields CDR1 MNHEY and CDR2 SVGAGI. The CDR3 sequence is 14 residues long. The germline V and J ends were trimmed by 6 bases and 0 bases, with 9 bases remaining between them. The CDR3 DNA is TGTGCCAGCAGCCGGGACACCTCTGGAAACACCATATATTTT. The encoded protein is CASSRDTSGNTIYF.

The genes are TRBV5-6 and TRBJ2-3; 10 positions agree with TRBD1. Germline values: CDR1 SGHDT, CDR2 YYEEEE. V shed 4 bases, J shed 4 bases, and the junction held 12 bases outside the gene matches. The CDR3 has 17 amino acids. Here the CDR3 DNA reads TGTGCCAGCAGCAAACGTAGGACAGGGGGTTCTTCAGATACGCAGTATTTT. Translating it yields CASSKRRTGGSSDTQYF.

The chain has TRBV18 and TRBJ2-7; 8 bases are a match to TRBD1. Trimming removed 6 bases from V and 4 bases from J; junction bases left unmatched: 5. The CDR3 is made up of 13 amino acids. The germline CDR1 and CDR2 sequences are KGHSH and LQKENI. CDR3 loop: CASSKDREYEQYF. Here the CDR3 DNA reads TGTGCCAGCTCCAAGGACAGGGAATACGAGCAGTACTTC.

CDR3 in DNA: TGTGCCAGCAGCTTAGGACAGGGGACCTACGAGCAGTACTTC. Protein: CASSLGQGTYEQYF. The genes are TRBV7-8 and TRBJ2-7, with 8 bases aligning to TRBD1. The V gene end was trimmed by 1 base and the J gene end by 2 bases; junction bases not matched to a gene: 1. The CDR3 runs 14 residues. CDR1 is SGHVS, CDR2 FQNEAQ, per germline.

This rearrangement joins TRBV15 to TRBJ1-1; weak D call: TRBD1 (6 bases). Per germline, CDR1 LNHNV and CDR2 YYDKDF (reference sequence). Trimming left V 0 bases short and J 4 bases short, with 9 bases between. The length of the CDR3 is 14 residues. The CDR3 spells CATSRDPRGTEAFF. The CDR3 nucleotides are TGTGCCACCAGCAGAGATCCCAGGGGCACTGAAGCTTTCTTT.

This clone was seen a single time. The rearrangement joins TRBV7-2 to TRBJ2-5; 11 bases are a match to TRBD1. CDR1 is SGHTA, CDR2 FQGNSA, per germline. This CDR3 contains 15 residues. J lost 7 bases, V lost 5 bases, and 9 bases had no gene match. The chain's CDR3 is CASSGGTGGFWTQYF. CDR3 nucleotide sequence: TGTGCCAGCAGCGGAGGGACAGGGGGATTTTGGACCCAGTACTTC.

Only one count was recorded for this clone. The CDR3, as DNA: TGTGCCAGCAGCTTAGTAGGGGGTAGTAGTTCCTACGAGCAGTACTTC. Protein: CASSLVGGSSSYEQYF. The rearrangement joins TRBV7-2 to TRBJ2-7; D may be TRBD1 (6 bases). Germline V gives CDR1 SGHTA, CDR2 FQGNSA. CDR3 length: 16 amino acids. Trimming pared 1 base from V and 1 base from J, leaving 14 bases between.

There are a few counts of this clone. The chain joins TRBV6-5 to TRBJ2-7; possible D gene TRBD2, 5 bases. Trimming pared 4 bases from V and 2 bases from J, leaving 9 bases between. The CDR3 loop spans 13 amino acids. Germline V lookup: CDR1 MNHEY, CDR2 SVGAGI. The CDR3 coding sequence is TGTGCCAGCAGTTCCAGGACTCCCTACGAGCAGTACTTC. Amino acids: CASSSRTPYEQYF.

This sequence joins TRBV29-1 and TRBJ2-7, with D possibly being TRBD2 (5 bases). Trimming removed 5 bases at V and 2 bases at J, with 10 bases between. CDR3 length: 12 residues. CDR1 and CDR2 (germline): SQVTM, ANQGSEA. The CDR3 protein is CSVSLLAYEQYF. The CDR3 DNA follows: TGCAGCGTTTCTCTACTAGCCTACGAGCAGTACTTC.

The rearrangement joins TRBV7-8 to TRBJ1-5; TRBD1 matches 7 bases. Germline V CDR1 and CDR2: SGHVS, FQNEAQ. With V trimmed by 4 bases and J by 4 bases, 13 bases remained unmatched. This CDR3 has 17 residues. The CDR3 DNA reads TGTGCCAGCAGCTCTGTCGAGGGGGCGATGTCTAATCAGCCCCAGCATTTT. As protein: CASSSVEGAMSNQPQHF.

In DNA form, the CDR3 reads TGTGCCAGTGGGACAGCAATGTGGGCTGAAGCTTTCTTT. Its protein is CASGTAMWAEAFF. The chain couples TRBV19 to TRBJ1-1, with TRBD1 matching 7 bases. Per the germline V gene, CDR1 is LNHDA and CDR2 is SQIVND (reference sequence). The CDR3 has 13 amino acids. Losses at the gene ends were 8 bases for V and 6 bases for J; bases not matched to a gene: 9.

The chain is built from TRBV30 and TRBJ1-3, with TRBD1 matching over 9 bases. The CDR3 extends over 16 amino acids. With V trimmed by 2 bases and J by 2 bases, 7 bases remained unmatched. Germline V gives CDR1 GTSNPN, CDR2 SVGIG (reference sequence). CDR3 nucleotide sequence: TGTGCCTGGAGTAGACAGGGGGGGCTTACTGGAAACACCATATATTTT. Protein product: CAWSRQGGLTGNTIYF.

This chain uses TRBV7-2 with TRBJ1-1; D is possibly TRBD1 (6 bases). The ends were cut back, 5 bases at V and 1 base at J, with 14 bases in the middle. Germline V CDR1 and CDR2: SGHTA, FQGNSA. CDR3 length: 15 amino acids. The CDR3 sequence: CASSLAGTSNTEAFF. The CDR3 bases are TGTGCCAGCAGCCTCGCCGGGACATCGAACACTGAAGCTTTCTTT.

The chain uses TRBV28 and TRBJ1-1, with 7 bases aligning to TRBD1. The CDR3 runs 16 residues. Germline V gene sequence: CDR1 MDHEN, CDR2 SYDVKM. Trimming took 10 bases from V and 3 from J; bases not matched to a gene: 17. CDR3 in DNA: TGTGCCACCACTAACCCTGGGACAGTGGGGTACACTGAAGCTTTCTTT. It translates to CATTNPGTVGYTEAFF.

The rearrangement joins TRBV7-9 to TRBJ1-4, with 7 bases fitting TRBD1. The CDR3 has 14 amino acids. With 6 bases clipped from V and 8 bases from J, the junction kept 9 bases outside the gene matches. Germline V gene lookup returns CDR1 SEHNR and CDR2 FQNEAQ (reference sequence). This CDR3 is CASSGGGAGEKLFF. CDR3 bases: TGTGCCAGCAGTGGAGGGGGCGCAGGGGAAAAACTGTTTTTT.

The chain carries TRBV7-3 and TRBJ2-1; the match to TRBD2 covers 11 bases. This CDR3 contains 15 residues. The trim removed 3 bases at V and 6 bases at J, leaving 4 bases unmatched. Germline V gene data show CDR1 as SGHTA and CDR2 as FQGTGA. The CDR3 here is CASSFVAGGVNEQFF. The CDR3 DNA sequence: TGTGCCAGCAGCTTTGTAGCGGGGGGGGTCAATGAGCAGTTCTTC. Filled out from reference TRBV7-3 and TRBJ2-1, the complete variable domain reads GAGVSQTPSNKVTEKGKYVELRCDPISGHTALYWYRQSLGQGPEFLIYFQGTGAADDSGLPNDRFFAVRPEGSVSTLKIQRTERGDSAVYLCASSFVAGGVNEQFFGPGTRLTVL.

The chain carries TRBV30 and TRBJ2-3; weak D call: TRBD2 (6 bases). Germline assignment: CDR1 GTSNPN and CDR2 SVGIG (reference sequence). This CDR3 has 15 residues. V was clipped by 3 bases and J by 2 bases, with 15 bases between them. The CDR3 bases are TGTGCCTGGAGGAAACCACTAGCACCCACAGATACGCAGTATTTT. Protein: CAWRKPLAPTDTQYF.

V and J are TRBV5-1 and TRBJ2-2; 10 nucleotides agree with TRBD1. The CDR3 is 17 residues long. Per the germline V gene, CDR1 is SGHRS and CDR2 is YFSETQ. V gave up 0 bases and J gave up 3 bases; unmatched junction bases: 5. CDR3: CASSLVWTGGHTGELFF. For the CDR3, the DNA is TGCGCCAGCAGCTTGGTTTGGACAGGGGGTCACACCGGGGAGCTGTTTTTT.